This TCR beta chain was identified during a study of CXCR3-negative and CXCR3-positive naive CD8 T cells. CDR3 length: 15 amino acids. In germline, CDR1 is MDHEN, CDR2 SYDVKM. Turning to this clonotype: Its antigen is unidentified.

General study results and limits: High diversity, comparable across both naive subsets, contrasted with much lower diversity in memory CD8+ cells.

UMI labels and 5' RACE were used to prepare the TRB cDNA libraries. TCRdb re-called the 5' RACE reads and shows each CDR3 protein once, DNA omitted. The sample includes about 43,000 distinct CDR3 sequences. Sequencing input: memory CD8+ T cells from blood. This sequence originates from a human donor in good health. Some clones in this sample may be carry-over from other donors' samples. This chain connects TRBV28 to TRBJ2-1; TCRdb lists TRBD2, though no DNA is available to test this call. CDR3 region: CASSFPAGGPNEQFF.